These 23 T cell receptor beta chains originate from one sample sequenced in a study of regulatory T cells. Study-wide points: Hydrophobic residues at CDR3 positions 6 and 7 were enriched in conventional CD4+ T cells of CD3G-deficient patients.

Amplification used 52 TRBV primers and 13 TRBJ primers. Method: immunoSEQ multiplex PCR; TCRdb's copy keeps in-frame clones and lacks some. Of about 29,000 clones in the sample, just under 95% were seen once. No antigens are known for them. Sequenced: conventional CD4+ T cells sorted from blood. The receptors derive from a person between 18 and 30 years old with CD3G deficiency.

The V call is TRBV5-1, the J call TRBJ1-2, with no clear D. Trimming pared 0 bases from V and 2 bases from J, leaving 14 bases between. Germline V lookup: CDR1 SGHRS, CDR2 YFSETQ. This CDR3 is 16 amino acids long. The CDR3 DNA follows: TGCGCCAGCAGCTTGGCCGGGAACCACGGGAACTATGGCTACACCTTC. Translated: CASSLAGNHGNYGYTF.

The V and J genes are TRBV18 and TRBJ1-6; unclear D gene. CDR3 size: 16 residues. V was clipped by 3 bases and J by 0 bases, with 9 bases between them. In germline, CDR1 is KGHSH, CDR2 LQKENI. This CDR3 is CASSPQESSYNSPLHF. The CDR3 region has the DNA TGTGCCAGCTCACCCCAGGAGAGCTCCTATAATTCACCCCTCCACTTT.

This chain uses TRBV10-3 with TRBJ2-1, with D tentatively TRBD2 (6 bases). Trimming shortened V by 8 bases and J by 5 bases, and 13 bases separated the two germline ends. There are 13 residues in the CDR3. Germline values: CDR1 ENHRY, CDR2 SYGVKD. The CDR3 spells CAIGTGGDNEQFF. CDR3 sequence (DNA): TGTGCCATCGGGACTGGCGGGGACAATGAGCAGTTCTTC.

The V call is TRBV6-1, the J call TRBJ2-7, with D unclear. This CDR3 comprises 12 residues. From germline, CDR1 is MNHNS and CDR2 SASEGT. V lost 2 bases to trimming and J lost 3 bases, with 5 bases between them. The CDR3 nucleotides read TGTGCCAGCAGTGAAAGCCACTACGAGCAGTACTTC. Translation gives CASSESHYEQYF.

The DNA for the CDR3 is TGTGCCAGCAGCTTCCGACAGGGCCGGAATGAGCAGTTCTTC. Protein: CASSFRQGRNEQFF. This sequence joins TRBV7-9 and TRBJ2-1; 7 positions agree with TRBD1. The V gene end was trimmed by 3 bases and the J gene end by 7 bases; junction bases not matched to a gene: 6. This CDR3 has 14 amino acids. CDR1 SEHNR and CDR2 FQNEAQ come from the germline V gene (reference sequence).

The rearrangement joins TRBV11-1 to TRBJ2-3; tentatively, D is TRBD1 (5 bases). Trimming removed 5 bases from V and 2 bases from J, with 11 bases in between. Germline V gene data show CDR1 as SGHAT and CDR2 as FQDESV (reference sequence). CDR3 size: 14 residues. CDR3 coding DNA: TGTGCCAGCAGCCAGGACATTTACACAGATACGCAGTATTTT. Its protein product is CASSQDIYTDTQYF.

This chain links TRBV27 with TRBJ1-6; no clear D. Trimming left V 8 bases short and J 7 bases short, with 15 bases between. The CDR3 runs 14 residues. Germline-derived CDR1 and CDR2 are MNHEY and SMNVEV (reference sequence). The CDR3 region has the DNA TGTGCCAGCCGAACTACATGGAGGAATTCACCCCTCCACTTT. Amino acid sequence: CASRTTWRNSPLHF.

V and J are TRBV18 and TRBJ1-1, with D possibly TRBD1 on 5 matching bases. Trimming left V 5 bases short and J 5 bases short, with 12 bases between. The length of the CDR3 is 13 residues. CDR1 KGHSH and CDR2 LQKENI come from the germline V gene. In nucleotides, the CDR3 is TGTGCCAGCTCATCCTCGGGGCAGACTGAAGCTTTCTTT. Its translation: CASSSSGQTEAFF. Looking up the rest from reference TRBV18 and TRBJ1-1 gives the full variable domain: NAGVMQNPRHLVRRRGQEARLRCSPMKGHSHVYWYRQLPEEGLKFMVYLQKENIIDESGMPKERFSAEFPKEGPSILRIQQVVRGDSAAYFCASSSSGQTEAFFGQGTRLTVV.

The gene calls are TRBV28 and TRBJ2-4; tentative D call: TRBD2 (6 bases). With 5 bases removed from V and 2 bases from J, the gap between germline ends came to 13 bases. This CDR3 has 15 amino acids. The germline V gene has CDR1 MDHEN and CDR2 SYDVKM. CDR3 sequence (DNA): TGTGCCAGCAGTCTTGGAGGGAGGTCCAAAAACATTCAGTACTTC. Amino acid sequence: CASSLGGRSKNIQYF.

The rearrangement joins TRBV2 to TRBJ2-7, with TRBD1 matching 11 bases. The CDR3 consists of 14 residues. From germline, CDR1 is SNHLY and CDR2 FYNNEI. The junction had 5 bases not matched to a gene; V was cut back by 6 bases and J by 4 bases. Here the CDR3 DNA reads TGTGCCAGCAGGATCGGACAGGGGGCTTACGAGCAGTACTTC. Protein sequence: CASRIGQGAYEQYF. Using reference TRBV2 and TRBJ2-7 for the parts outside the CDR3, the full variable domain is EPEVTQTPSHQVTQMGQEVILRCVPISNHLYFYWYRQILGQKVEFLVSFYNNEISEKSEIFDDQFSVERPDGSNFTLKIRSTKLEDSAMYFCASRIGQGAYEQYFGPGTRLTVT.

The chain is built from TRBV6-6 and TRBJ1-1; D is possibly TRBD1 (6 bases). Trimming removed 5 bases at V and 1 base at J, with 11 bases between. Germline CDR1 is MNHNY and CDR2 is SVGAGI (reference sequence). The length of the CDR3 is 14 residues. CDR3 in DNA: TGTGCCAGCAGTGGTGACAGGAAGAACACTGAAGCTTTCTTT. It codes for CASSGDRKNTEAFF.

This chain connects TRBV5-1 to TRBJ2-5; D gene ambiguous. CDR1 and CDR2 from the germline V gene are SGHRS and YFSETQ. The CDR3 length is 13 residues. V dropped 3 bases and J dropped 9 bases, with 15 bases sitting between them. CDR3 residues: CASSSGLDRAQYF. CDR3 nucleotide sequence: TGCGCCAGCAGCTCGGGCCTGGATAGGGCCCAGTACTTC.

The V and J genes are TRBV6-1 and TRBJ2-3, with TRBD2 matching over 8 bases. The J segment lost 6 bases and the V segment lost 1 base, leaving 3 bases of the junction unmatched. The CDR3 runs to 14 residues. Germline CDR1 and CDR2: MNHNS and SASEGT. CDR3 loop: CASSEDTGGDTQYF. The CDR3 bases are TGTGCCAGCAGTGAAGATACGGGGGGGGATACGCAGTATTTT.

This chain links TRBV5-1 with TRBJ2-3; 7 bases map to TRBD1. The CDR3 runs to 14 residues. The V gene end was trimmed by 4 bases and the J gene end by 2 bases; junction bases not matched to a gene: 4. Germline values: CDR1 SGHRS, CDR2 YFSETQ. The CDR3 loop is CASSQDRLTDTQYF. CDR3 coding DNA: TGCGCCAGCAGCCAGGACAGGCTCACAGATACGCAGTATTTT. Based on the CDR3 plus reference TRBV5-1 and TRBJ2-3, the full variable domain is KAGVTQTPRYLIKTRGQQVTLSCSPISGHRSVSWYQQTPGQGLQFLFEYFSETQRNKGNFPGRFSGRQFSNSRSEMNVSTLELGDSALYLCASSQDRLTDTQYFGPGTRLTVL.

The V and J genes are TRBV6-5 and TRBJ2-7; a weak D match, TRBD1 (5 bases). This CDR3 is 15 amino acids long. V was pared by 1 base and J by 2 bases, with 12 bases between. The germline CDR1 and CDR2 sequences are MNHEY and SVGAGI. CDR3 residues: CASSYWRQNTYEQYF. The CDR3 bases are TGTGCCAGCAGTTACTGGAGACAGAATACCTACGAGCAGTACTTC.

The J gene is TRBJ1-1, the V gene TRBV5-1; D call uncertain. CDR1 is SGHRS, CDR2 YFSETQ, per germline. The CDR3 length is 13 residues. V lost 3 bases, J lost 0 bases, and 6 bases lay in between. The CDR3 is CASSSGMNTEAFF. For the CDR3, the DNA is TGCGCCAGCAGCTCGGGGATGAACACTGAAGCTTTCTTT.

The rearrangement uses TRBV7-9 and TRBJ2-6; the D is unclear. Germline loops: CDR1 SEHNR, CDR2 FQNEAQ (reference sequence). The CDR3 totals 15 residues. Between the trimmed V and J ends, which lost 11 bases and 5 bases, there was a span of 19 bases. The CDR3 coding sequence is TGTGCCGTAAAGGCGGTGAAACAATGGGCCAACGTCCTGACTTTC. This sequence encodes CAVKAVKQWANVLTF.

This chain joins TRBV6-1 and TRBJ2-7; the match to TRBD1 covers 7 bases. CDR3 length: 15 residues. CDR1 MNHNS and CDR2 SASEGT come from the germline V gene. J was trimmed by 3 bases and V by 1 base; bases with no gene match: 6. The CDR3 sequence: CASSEEEYRGYEQYF. For the CDR3, the DNA is TGTGCCAGCAGTGAAGAAGAATACAGGGGCTACGAGCAGTACTTC.

The CDR3 here is CASSFTGGTGELFF. The CDR3 DNA is TGTGCCAGCAGCTTTACAGGGGGCACCGGGGAGCTGTTTTTT. This sequence joins TRBV11-2 and TRBJ2-2, with 8 bases that match TRBD1. Germline trimming cut 3 bases from V and 4 bases from J; bases unmatched to any gene: 1. CDR1 SGHAT and CDR2 FQNNGV come from the germline V gene. This CDR3 is 14 amino acids long. The variable domain in full, with the rest retrieved from reference TRBV11-2 and TRBJ2-2, is EAGVAQSPRYKIIEKRQSVAFWCNPISGHATLYWYQQILGQGPKLLIQFQNNGVVDDSQLPKDRFSAERLKGVDSTLKIQPAKLEDSAVYLCASSFTGGTGELFFGEGSRLTVL.

This chain links TRBV30 with TRBJ1-3; D not certain. The CDR3 runs 16 residues. The ends were cut back, 4 bases at V and 1 base at J, with 17 bases in the middle. Germline CDR1 and CDR2: GTSNPN and SVGIG (reference sequence). Written as DNA, the CDR3 is TGTGCCTGGACCCGACCGCAGGTCCAGTCTGGAAACACCATATATTTT. Translated: CAWTRPQVQSGNTIYF.

This clone was counted between two and nine times. This sequence joins TRBV7-9 and TRBJ1-2; TRBD1 matches 7 bases. Germline trimming cut 11 bases from V and 5 bases from J; bases unmatched to any gene: 14. Germline V gene data show CDR1 as SEHNR and CDR2 as FQNEAQ (reference sequence). This CDR3 comprises 14 residues. The CDR3 DNA sequence: TGTGCCCCCCTCCAATCGTTCAGGGGGTATGGCTACACCTTC. Translation gives CAPLQSFRGYGYTF.

The V and J genes are TRBV6-6 and TRBJ2-1; the D gene could be TRBD1 or TRBD2 (5 bases each). V was shortened by 2 bases and J by 13 bases, with 12 bases between the two germline ends. The CDR3 loop spans 12 amino acids. Germline CDR1 reads MNHNY; CDR2 reads SVGAGI (reference sequence). The CDR3 reads CASSYHRDPQFF. In nucleotides, the CDR3 is TGTGCCAGCAGTTACCACCGGGACCCTCAGTTCTTC.

The rearrangement uses TRBV27 and TRBJ2-7; a possible D gene is TRBD2 (5 bases). There are 13 residues in the CDR3. Germline V gene lookup returns CDR1 MNHEY and CDR2 SMNVEV (reference sequence). V was trimmed by 4 bases and J by 6 bases, leaving 13 bases between them. This CDR3 reads CASSSWSGGEQYF. CDR3 sequence (DNA): TGTGCCAGCAGTTCCTGGAGCGGTGGCGAGCAGTACTTC.